This T cell receptor beta chain was obtained from a study of shared clonotypes between healthy human individuals. CD8 memory merged CD45RO+ cells and CCR7-negative CD45RA+ TemRA cells into one population. The CDR3 has 15 residues. From germline, CDR1 is WNHNN and CDR2 SYGVQD (reference sequence). J gave up 7 bases and V 0 bases, and 6 bases lay outside the gene matches. The assay ran at deep level. Profiling relied on immunoSEQ multiplex PCR, and the TCRdb table lists in-frame clones only, not all of them. This table has 300,000 to 400,000 clones, roughly 87% appearing once. The sample comprised memory CD8+ T cells sorted from blood. Subset defined: CD45RO+ cells pooled with CCR7-negative TemRA cells. The clonotype comes from a man aged 18 to 29 in good health. The chain uses TRBV10-1 and TRBJ2-1, with 7 bases matching TRBD2. CDR3 nucleotide sequence: TGCGCCAGCAGTGAGTCTGGCGGGAGTCAGAATGAGCAGTTCTTC. It codes for CASSESGGSQNEQFF.